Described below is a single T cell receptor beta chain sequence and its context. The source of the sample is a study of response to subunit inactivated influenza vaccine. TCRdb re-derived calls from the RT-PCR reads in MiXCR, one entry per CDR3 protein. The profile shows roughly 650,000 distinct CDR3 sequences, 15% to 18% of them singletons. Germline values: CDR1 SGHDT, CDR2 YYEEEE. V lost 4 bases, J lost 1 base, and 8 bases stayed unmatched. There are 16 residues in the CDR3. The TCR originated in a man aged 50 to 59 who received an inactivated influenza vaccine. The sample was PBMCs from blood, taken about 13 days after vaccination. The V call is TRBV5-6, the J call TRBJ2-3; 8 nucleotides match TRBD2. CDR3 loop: CASSDTAGARTDTQYF. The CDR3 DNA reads TGTGCCAGCAGCGACACAGCGGGGGCTCGCACAGATACGCAGTATTTT.